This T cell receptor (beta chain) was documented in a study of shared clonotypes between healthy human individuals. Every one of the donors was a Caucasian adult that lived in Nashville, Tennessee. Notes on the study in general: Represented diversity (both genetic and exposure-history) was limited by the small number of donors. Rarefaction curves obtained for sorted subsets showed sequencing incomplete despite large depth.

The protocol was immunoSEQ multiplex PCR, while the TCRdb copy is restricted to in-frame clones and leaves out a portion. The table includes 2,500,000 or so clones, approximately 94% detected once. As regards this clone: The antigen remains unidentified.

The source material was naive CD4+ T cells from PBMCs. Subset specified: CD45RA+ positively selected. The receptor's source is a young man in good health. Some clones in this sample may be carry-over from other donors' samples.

CDR3 nucleotides: TGTGCCAGCAGCTCCACGGGATATTATAACATTCAGTACTTC. Protein product: CASSSTGYYNIQYF. The chain carries TRBV7-9 and TRBJ2-4; a possible D gene is TRBD2 (5 bases). V was shortened by 4 bases and J by 7 bases, with 14 bases between the two germline ends. Germline CDR1 SEHNR, CDR2 FQNEAQ (reference sequence). The CDR3 runs 14 residues.